The 6 T cell receptor beta chains listed next were all sequenced from one sample in a study of Ad26.COV2.S vaccination and SARS-CoV-2 variants. This table comes from immunoSEQ multiplex PCR, and its TCRdb copy is limited to in-frame clones, with some not included. Here the sample spans just over 350,000 clones, approximately 90% being singletons. Specimen: peripheral blood, collected after recovery from COVID-19. The receptors derive from a human donor who had recovered from COVID-19.

The rearrangement joins TRBV24-1 to TRBJ2-2; D tentatively fits TRBD1 or TRBD2 (5 bases each). The ends were cut back, 1 base at V and 3 bases at J, with 17 bases in the middle. This CDR3 region has 18 residues. Germline V CDR1 and CDR2: KGHDR, SFDVKD. In DNA, the CDR3 is TGTGCCACCAGTGATTTAGGCCGCCGGGACCATTACACCGGGGAGCTGTTTTTT. Protein product: CATSDLGRRDHYTGELFF.

This chain joins TRBV6-2 or TRBV6-3 and TRBJ1-1, with D uncertain. Germline V lookup: CDR1 MNHEY, CDR2 SVGEGT. Trimming left V 5 bases short and J 5 bases short, with 9 bases between. The CDR3 is made up of 12 amino acids. The CDR3 coding sequence is TGTGCCAGCAGTCACACTCGAACTGAAGCTTTCTTT. As protein: CASSHTRTEAFF.

The chain recombines TRBV5-1 with TRBJ1-2; D unresolved. This CDR3 region has 17 residues. The ends were cut back, 0 bases at V and 0 bases at J, with 15 bases in the middle. Germline CDR1 SGHRS, CDR2 YFSETQ. CDR3 coding DNA: TGCGCCAGCAGCTTGGCCAAAAGGGAGGGAGCTAACTATGGCTACACCTTC. It is translated as CASSLAKREGANYGYTF.

The V call is TRBV14, the J call TRBJ2-3, with D possibly being TRBD1 (5 bases). Trimming took 0 bases from V and 2 from J, leaving 15 bases between them. This CDR3 region has 17 residues. CDR1 SGHDN and CDR2 FVKESK come from the germline V gene. CDR3 bases: TGTGCCAGCAGCCAAGACATTTTAGGGGTTCACACAGATACGCAGTATTTT. Residues: CASSQDILGVHTDTQYF.

This chain connects TRBV7-3 to TRBJ1-1; possible D gene TRBD1, 5 bases. CDR3 size: 13 residues. V was pared by 5 bases and J by 11 bases, with 18 bases between. Germline CDR1 and CDR2: SGHTA and FQGTGA. CDR3 DNA sequence: TGTGCCAGCAGCCCCGACAGAAACAATGTGGCTTTCTTT. Translating gives CASSPDRNNVAFF.

The V call is TRBV6-5, the J call TRBJ1-5; TRBD1 aligns across 7 bases. V trimming: 5 bases; J trimming: 6 bases; junction bases outside the gene matches: 10. The CDR3 is made up of 15 amino acids. Looked up from germline, CDR1 is MNHEY and CDR2 is SVGAGI. The CDR3 sequence is CASSRRGAPPQPQHF. The CDR3 DNA follows: TGTGCCAGCAGTCGCAGGGGGGCGCCTCCTCAGCCCCAGCATTTT.